A single T cell receptor beta chain is shown here with its context. Its antigen is not identified. The junction and the germline gene differ at one end; a read error may be behind it. Per germline, CDR1 SGHNT and CDR2 YYREEE (reference sequence). The length of the CDR3 is 14 residues. From around 500 ng of total RNA, TCR beta-specific cDNA was reverse-transcribed using a constant-region primer. Investigators got TCR beta libraries out of three nested multiplex PCR rounds, done with slightly modified ARM-PCR. The two initial PCR rounds, about 9 cycles each, used TRBV1-TRBV30 forward and C-beta reverse primers. TCRdb reanalysed the multiplex PCR reads using MiXCR and keeps one entry per CDR3 protein. The profile shows 100,000 or so distinct CDR3 sequences, more than 60% of them singletons. The data were obtained in a study of tumor-infiltrating lymphocytes in primary liver carcinoma. Study-level background: Between 4.2 and 10 cm across, the tumors were all of stage T1-T3 N0M0. Sample yields of productive TCRbeta reads, ranging from roughly 3.65 to 8 million, were similar across tissue types.

Unsorted bulk tissue, about 20-32 mg of it, served as the source for co-extraction of RNA and DNA. Findings and caveats of the study: It was in tumors, not blood, that the top-250-clone fraction was significantly higher (p = 0.039).

The source is a woman aged 55 to 70 with primary liver carcinoma and hepatitis B virus infection. The sample consisted of liver tumor tissue from sampling region 5. Subset reported: tumor region T5, tumor centre. This chain joins TRBV5-4 and TRBJ2-7; 8 bases match TRBD2. Here the CDR3 DNA reads TGTGCCAACAGCTTGGGTCTAGCGGGCTACGAGCAGTACTTT. Its protein product is CANSLGLAGYEQYF.